The next 29 T cell receptor beta chains were all read from a single sample in a study of shared clonotypes between healthy human individuals. The table came from immunoSEQ multiplex PCR; TCRdb's copy has only in-frame clones and leaves some out. The sample carries fewer than 1.8 million clones, approximately 98.5% recorded once. Specimen: naive CD4+ T cells sorted from blood. The subset: CD45RA+ positively selected. The receptors come from a man aged 25-45 years in good health.

This rearrangement joins TRBV11-2 to TRBJ2-7; 7 positions match TRBD1. CDR1 is SGHAT, CDR2 FQNNGV, per germline. This CDR3 contains 14 residues. V shed 5 bases, J shed 0 bases, and the junction held 4 bases outside the gene matches. CDR3 loop: CASSIRGTSYEQYF. The DNA of the CDR3 is TGTGCCAGCAGCATCAGGGGGACCTCCTACGAGCAGTACTTC.

This chain joins TRBV14 and TRBJ1-1, with a possible D match to TRBD1 (5 bases). Trimming pared 3 bases from V and 6 bases from J, leaving 14 bases between. Germline V gene data show CDR1 as SGHDN and CDR2 as FVKESK. The CDR3 has 14 amino acids. This CDR3 is CASSHLGRPSEAFF. The CDR3 nucleotides read TGTGCCAGCAGCCATTTGGGACGGCCCTCTGAAGCTTTCTTT. The whole variable domain, remainder taken from reference TRBV14 and TRBJ1-1, is EAGVTQFPSHSVIEKGQTVTLRCDPISGHDNLYWYRRVMGKEIKFLLHFVKESKQDESGMPNNRFLAERTGGTYSTLKVQPAELEDSGVYFCASSHLGRPSEAFFGQGTRLTVV.

J is TRBJ1-5 and V is TRBV7-5. TRBV7-5 is shown as a pseudogene. The CDR3 is 14 amino acids. The CDR3 spells CVRSLALGDQPQHF. The CDR3 DNA sequence: TGTGTCAGAAGCTTAGCGCTCGGGGACCAGCCCCAGCATTTT.

This chain joins TRBV9 and TRBJ2-3, with 10 nucleotides matching TRBD2. J lost 0 bases, V lost 3 bases, and 10 bases had no gene match. CDR3 size: 18 residues. Germline V gene data show CDR1 as SGDLS and CDR2 as YYNGEE. The CDR3 loop is CASSGRNSSGRSTDTQYF. The CDR3 DNA reads as TGTGCCAGCAGCGGCAGGAATTCTAGCGGGAGAAGCACAGATACGCAGTATTTT.

DNA of the CDR3: TGTGCCAGCACCATACTAGCGAGCTCCTACAATGAGCAGTTCTTC. Amino acids: CASTILASSYNEQFF. This chain uses TRBV2 with TRBJ2-1, with TRBD2 matching over 7 bases. In germline, CDR1 is SNHLY, CDR2 FYNNEI. Germline trimming cut 7 bases from V and 0 bases from J; bases unmatched to any gene: 6. The CDR3 contains 15 residues.

The CDR3 sequence is CASSLGGGFDEQFF. The CDR3 coding sequence is TGTGCCAGCAGCTTAGGAGGCGGGTTCGATGAGCAGTTCTTC. The chain combines TRBV7-6 with TRBJ2-1; D might be TRBD2 (5 bases). Germline values: CDR1 SGHVS, CDR2 FNYEAQ. This CDR3 has 14 amino acids. Between the trimmed V and J ends, which lost 1 base and 8 bases, there was a span of 12 bases. The entire variable domain, with the rest obtained from reference TRBV7-6 and TRBJ2-1, is as follows: GAGVSQSPRYKVTKRGQDVALRCDPISGHVSLYWYRQALGQGPEFLTYFNYEAQQDKSGLPNDRFSAERPEGSISTLTIQRTEQRDSAMYRCASSLGGGFDEQFFGPGTRLTVL.

The chain is built from TRBV29-1 and TRBJ2-4; D gene uncertain. Trimming removed 6 bases from V and 6 bases from J, with 12 bases in between. The CDR3 sequence is 12 residues long. The germline gives CDR1 SQVTM, CDR2 ANQGSEA. Here the CDR3 reads CSVSKIGNIQYF. Here the CDR3 DNA reads TGCAGCGTGTCAAAAATCGGAAACATTCAGTACTTC.

The chain employs TRBV6-1 and TRBJ2-1, with 8 bases that match TRBD2. Germline V lookup: CDR1 MNHNS, CDR2 SASEGT. The CDR3 length is 19 residues. After removal of 3 bases from V and 7 bases from J, the junction contained 20 bases not matched to a gene. CDR3 region: CASSDMASGWGGSENEQFF. As DNA, the CDR3 is TGTGCCAGCAGTGACATGGCTAGCGGGTGGGGTGGGAGTGAGAATGAGCAGTTCTTC.

J is TRBJ2-7 and V is TRBV5-1; no firm D call. Germline V gene lookup returns CDR1 SGHRS and CDR2 YFSETQ. V gave up 0 bases and J gave up 6 bases, with 10 bases separating them. The CDR3 is made up of 13 amino acids. CDR3 DNA sequence: TGCGCCAGCAGCTTGGGGAGCAATTCCGAGCAGTACTTC. Amino acids: CASSLGSNSEQYF.

The rearrangement uses TRBV5-1 and TRBJ1-4, with D maybe TRBD1 (5 bases). CDR3 size: 14 residues. Trimming stripped 5 bases from V and 10 bases from J, with 18 bases between. CDR1 is SGHRS and CDR2 is YFSETQ in the germline V gene. This CDR3 reads CASSEATYQGKLFF. CDR3 coding DNA: TGCGCCAGCAGTGAGGCGACCTACCAGGGAAAACTGTTTTTT.

The rearrangement uses TRBV10-1 and TRBJ2-3; TRBD2 agrees at 9 bases. The trim removed 6 bases at V and 0 bases at J, leaving 10 bases unmatched. This CDR3 region has 17 residues. CDR1 is WNHNN, CDR2 SYGVQD, per germline (reference sequence). The CDR3: CASRPWTSVSSTDTQYF. CDR3 DNA sequence: TGCGCCAGCAGACCTTGGACTAGCGTGTCTAGCACAGATACGCAGTATTTT.

The CDR3 loop is CASSVRRLADTGELFF. The CDR3, as DNA: TGTGCCAGCAGCGTCCGCAGACTAGCGGACACCGGGGAGCTGTTTTTT. The chain employs TRBV9 and TRBJ2-2, with TRBD2 matching 9 bases. V shed 2 bases and J 3 bases; nucleotides not matched to a gene: 5. CDR1 and CDR2 (germline): SGDLS, YYNGEE. The CDR3 covers 16 residues.

V and J are TRBV18 and TRBJ2-7; 7 nucleotides align to TRBD1. Per germline, CDR1 KGHSH and CDR2 LQKENI. This CDR3 has 16 amino acids. Trimming removed 3 bases from V and 3 bases from J; junction bases left unmatched: 11. The CDR3 loop is CASSPVDRVGFYEQYF. CDR3 nucleotides: TGTGCCAGCTCACCGGTCGACAGGGTCGGTTTCTACGAGCAGTACTTC.

CDR3 amino acids: CASSDRGLAYEQFF. In nucleotides, the CDR3 is TGTGCCAGCAGCGATAGGGGACTAGCCTATGAGCAGTTCTTC. The J gene is TRBJ2-1, the V gene TRBV9; 9 bases map to TRBD2. The CDR3 is made up of 14 amino acids. V shed 3 bases and J 8 bases; nucleotides not matched to a gene: 6. CDR1 and CDR2 from the germline V gene are SGDLS and YYNGEE.

V and J are TRBV11-2 and TRBJ2-2; no definite D call. V was pared by 1 base and J by 1 base, with 7 bases between. This CDR3 has 15 residues. Germline lookup yields CDR1 SGHAT and CDR2 FQNNGV. The CDR3 sequence: CASSLAGQNTGELFF. The CDR3 nucleotides read TGTGCCAGCAGCTTAGCGGGCCAGAACACCGGGGAGCTGTTTTTT. The whole variable domain, remainder taken from reference TRBV11-2 and TRBJ2-2, is EAGVAQSPRYKIIEKRQSVAFWCNPISGHATLYWYQQILGQGPKLLIQFQNNGVVDDSQLPKDRFSAERLKGVDSTLKIQPAKLEDSAVYLCASSLAGQNTGELFFGEGSRLTVL.

The V and J genes are TRBV7-8 and TRBJ2-1, with 10 bases aligning to TRBD1. The CDR3 has 15 amino acids. Germline CDR1 reads SGHVS; CDR2 reads FQNEAQ. The ends lost 5 bases at V and 4 bases at J; junction bases unmatched: 5. The CDR3 DNA sequence: TGTGCCAGCAGCCCCGGGACAGGGGATTACAATGAGCAGTTCTTC. Residues: CASSPGTGDYNEQFF.

This chain connects TRBV11-2 to TRBJ2-2; D may be TRBD2 (6 bases). The CDR3 contains 14 residues. The germline gives CDR1 SGHAT, CDR2 FQNNGV. The V end lost 2 bases, the J end lost 4 bases, and 8 bases lay between the germline ends. Written as DNA, the CDR3 is TGTGCCAGCAGCTTACGGGGGTTCACCGGGGAGCTGTTTTTT. Translated: CASSLRGFTGELFF.

V and J are TRBV4-3 and TRBJ2-7, with D maybe TRBD2 (6 bases). The V and J ends lost 1 base and 6 bases respectively, with 16 bases between them. This CDR3 contains 15 residues. Germline CDR1 LGHNA, CDR2 YSLEER. CDR3 sequence (DNA): TGCGCCAGCAGCCAAGGAGGGCCTCACGGGGGCGAGCAGTACTTC. It specifies CASSQGGPHGGEQYF.

CDR3 DNA: TGTGCCAGCGCGAGGGAAAGGGGCGCTGGCTACACCTTC. It codes for CASARERGAGYTF. The rearrangement uses TRBV7-2 and TRBJ1-2; D is perhaps TRBD1 (5 bases). The germline gives CDR1 SGHTA, CDR2 FQGNSA. The CDR3 sequence is 13 residues long. Deletions cut 8 bases from V and 7 bases from J, with 17 bases between.

This chain joins TRBV6-4 and TRBJ1-2, with D possibly being TRBD1 (5 bases). The V gene lost 7 bases and the J gene lost 0 bases, with 30 bases spanning the gap. The germline V gene encodes CDR1 MRHNA and CDR2 SNTAGT. The CDR3 runs 20 residues. CDR3 protein: CASTCIQEPPAELANYGYTF. The CDR3 DNA sequence: TGTGCCAGCACGTGCATACAGGAACCCCCGGCCGAGTTAGCTAACTATGGCTACACCTTC.

The chain is built from TRBV28 and TRBJ1-1, with TRBD1 matching 10 bases. J was trimmed by 3 bases and V by 5 bases; bases with no gene match: 6. The germline gives CDR1 MDHEN, CDR2 SYDVKM. The CDR3 contains 15 residues. This chain's CDR3 is CASSGSGTGDTEAFF. CDR3 bases: TGTGCCAGCAGTGGCTCGGGGACAGGGGACACTGAAGCTTTCTTT.

The CDR3 spells CASSPRTGNYGYTF. CDR3 DNA sequence: TGTGCCAGCAGCCCGCGGACAGGGAACTATGGCTACACCTTC. The chain uses TRBV11-2 and TRBJ1-2; 8 bases are shared with TRBD1. This CDR3 comprises 14 residues. V lost 5 bases and J lost 2; bases outside the gene matches: 4. CDR1 and CDR2 (germline): SGHAT, FQNNGV.

The V gene is TRBV5-6, the J gene TRBJ1-3; D is unresolved. The CDR3 is 13 residues long. Between the trimmed V and J ends, which lost 3 bases and 0 bases, there was a span of 4 bases. The germline V gene has CDR1 SGHDT and CDR2 YYEEEE. The DNA of the CDR3 is TGTGCCAGCAGCTATAGCTCTGGAAACACCATATATTTT. Translation: CASSYSSGNTIYF.

V and J are TRBV7-8 and TRBJ2-2; D could derive from TRBD1 or TRBD2 (6 bases each). CDR1 and CDR2 from the germline V gene are SGHVS and FQNEAQ. Trimming stripped 4 bases from V and 3 bases from J, with 21 bases between. The CDR3 has 18 amino acids. The CDR3 DNA reads as TGTGCCAGCAGCTACAGCCGAGGGGGGACCGGGGACACCGGGGAGCTGTTTTTT. Protein sequence: CASSYSRGGTGDTGELFF.

V is TRBV6-5 and J is TRBJ2-7, with 9 bases fitting TRBD1. The CDR3 contains 15 residues. The germline V gene encodes CDR1 MNHEY and CDR2 SVGAGI. With 4 bases clipped from V and 3 bases from J, the junction kept 7 bases outside the gene matches. The CDR3 reads CASSSRQGVFYEQYF. The CDR3 coding sequence is TGTGCCAGCAGTTCCAGACAGGGGGTATTCTACGAGCAGTACTTC.

In this sample, this clone turned up once. The chain joins TRBV6-1 to TRBJ2-4; possible D gene TRBD1, 6 bases. The germline CDR1 and CDR2 sequences are MNHNS and SASEGT. V shed 2 bases and J shed 1 base, with 6 bases lying between them. The CDR3 consists of 14 residues. This chain's CDR3 is CASSERGAKNIQYF. The CDR3 DNA sequence: TGTGCCAGCAGTGAAAGGGGGGCCAAAAACATTCAGTACTTC.

The chain links TRBV5-1 to TRBJ2-7, with 7 nucleotides matching TRBD2. The CDR3 runs to 15 residues. CDR1 and CDR2 (germline): SGHRS, YFSETQ. The J segment lost 3 bases and the V segment lost 0 bases, leaving 6 bases of the junction unmatched. CDR3 protein: CASSLGLAEDYEQYF. CDR3 DNA sequence: TGCGCCAGCAGCTTGGGGCTAGCGGAGGACTACGAGCAGTACTTC.

The V call is TRBV29-1, the J call TRBJ2-2, with TRBD1 identical over 8 bases. Trimming cost V 1 base and J 4 bases; bases outside gene matches: 5. The length of the CDR3 is 15 residues. Germline CDR1 SQVTM, CDR2 ANQGSEA. The DNA of the CDR3 is TGCAGCGTTGAAGTGTTGGACAGGGTCACCGGGGAGCTGTTTTTT. Its translation is CSVEVLDRVTGELFF.

CDR3 nucleotide sequence: TGTGCCAGCAGTCCTCCGGCAGCTAACTATGGCTACACCTTC. Encoded protein: CASSPPAANYGYTF. The chain joins TRBV28 to TRBJ1-2; D not certain. The CDR3 is made up of 14 amino acids. Deletions cut 5 bases from V and 0 bases from J, with 10 bases between. Germline assignment: CDR1 MDHEN and CDR2 SYDVKM.